This T cell receptor (beta chain) was captured by sequencing in a study of cytomegalovirus exposure and HLA in healthy donors. Background on the study: Later analysis reported that the 110 or so validation repertoires shared the platform of the 600 to 750 first-cohort repertoires. Study outcomes and limitations: A subsequent analysis found that TCR clusters from the first cohort also tended to co-occur in the approximately 130 validation repertoires, with 90% to 95% of cluster scores above 0.

With respect to this clone: Antigen specificity is unknown.

Here immunoSEQ multiplex PCR was the method, and the copy in TCRdb shows in-frame clones only, minus some. The repertoire holds approximately 100,000 clones, with approximately 93% as singletons. V shed 6 bases, J shed 3 bases, and the junction held 3 bases outside the gene matches. This CDR3 comprises 13 residues. From germline, CDR1 is LNHDA and CDR2 SQIVND (reference sequence). The V call is TRBV19, the J call TRBJ1-1; 8 bases are shared with TRBD1. This receptor was identified in a woman aged 30 to 39 in good health and CMV-seropositive. Sequenced input: PBMCs. The CDR3 is CASRGQGDTEAFF. In DNA, the CDR3 is TGTGCCAGTAGAGGACAGGGAGACACTGAAGCTTTCTTT.